One sample yielded the 19 T cell receptor beta chains listed below, sequenced in a study of blood T cells in healthy people across ages. It was with a sample-barcoded 5' primer and a J-beta primer mix that a second PCR of about 7 to 12 cycles was run. TCRdb passed the 5' RACE reads through MiXCR, listing each CDR3 protein once. Of about 1,400,000 distinct CDR3 sequences listed, almost 60% are singletons. Sequencing was carried out using blood. The origin of the receptors is a man between 18 and 35 years old in good health.

The genes are TRBV5-6 and TRBJ1-6, with 7 bases fitting TRBD1. This CDR3 has 15 amino acids. Trimming at V came to 4 bases and at J to 7 bases, leaving 8 bases not matched to a gene. In germline, CDR1 is SGHDT, CDR2 YYEEEE. Here the CDR3 reads CASSPGTVGNSPLHF. The CDR3, as DNA: TGTGCCAGCAGCCCCGGGACAGTGGGAAATTCACCCCTCCACTTT.

V usage is TRBV20-1 and J usage is TRBJ2-3; 9 nucleotides agree with TRBD2. This CDR3 has 14 residues. The germline gives CDR1 DFQATT, CDR2 SNEGSKA (reference sequence). J gave up 2 bases and V 4 bases, and 4 bases lay outside the gene matches. CDR3 in DNA: TGCAGTGCTACAGGGGGACTAGCCACAGATACGCAGTATTTT. This gives the protein CSATGGLATDTQYF.

This clonotype has more than one count but fewer than ten. V gene TRBV11-2 combines with J gene TRBJ2-5; the match to TRBD2 covers 10 bases. This CDR3 is 17 amino acids long. J lost 5 bases, V lost 3 bases, and 12 bases had no gene match. CDR1 and CDR2 from the germline V gene are SGHAT and FQNNGV. Written as DNA, the CDR3 is TGTGCCAGCAGCTTGGAGCCTTTAGCGGGGGGCCAGGAGACCCAGTACTTC. The encoded protein is CASSLEPLAGGQETQYF.

The CDR3 protein is CSVGRPAGGSYNEQYF. In nucleotides, the CDR3 is TGCAGCGTTGGACGCCCGGCGGGAGGGTCCTACAATGAGCAGTACTTC. The chain has TRBV29-1 and TRBJ2-1, with TRBD2 matching over 9 bases. The J call is in doubt because the DNA end fits TRBJ2-7 better. The CDR3 is 16 amino acids. Germline V gene data show CDR1 as SQVTM and CDR2 as ANQGSEA.

This clonotype was observed once. One end of the junction varies from germline; a read error may be responsible. The V gene is TRBV12-3 or TRBV12-4, the J gene TRBJ2-3; D is ambiguous. The CDR3 has 13 residues. CDR3 DNA: TGTGTCAGCAGTGTCGCCAGGACAGATACGCAGTATTTT. This codes for CVSSVARTDTQYF.

CDR3 region: CASAILRETQYF. The CDR3 coding sequence is TGTGCCAGCGCCATTTTGCGAGAGACCCAGTACTTC. This chain connects TRBV28 to TRBJ2-5; D is unresolved. Germline V CDR1 and CDR2: MDHEN, SYDVKM. The V gene lost 8 bases and the J gene lost 4 bases, with 11 bases spanning the gap. The CDR3 consists of 12 residues.

This sequence joins TRBV7-9 and TRBJ2-5; no reliable D call. The length of the CDR3 is 15 residues. CDR1 and CDR2 (germline): SEHNR, FQNEAQ (reference sequence). V lost 1 base and J 5 bases, leaving 14 bases between the germline ends. This CDR3 is CASSLVRAPAETQYF. The CDR3 region has the DNA TGTGCCAGCAGCTTAGTCCGGGCCCCGGCGGAGACCCAGTACTTC.

This chain uses TRBV29-1 with TRBJ2-7; D unclear. The CDR3 loop spans 11 amino acids. Germline CDR1 is SQVTM and CDR2 is ANQGSEA. The V and J ends lost 1 base and 4 bases respectively, with 5 bases between them. The CDR3 DNA is TGCAGCGTTGAAGGAAGGTACGAGCAGTACTTC. Its protein product is CSVEGRYEQYF.

This clonotype was found a few times. This chain links TRBV27 with TRBJ2-6; 7 bases fit TRBD2. V gave up 5 bases and J gave up 1 base; unmatched junction bases: 8. Germline lookup yields CDR1 MNHEY and CDR2 SMNVEV (reference sequence). CDR3 length: 17 amino acids. CDR3 bases: TGTGCCAGCAGTCCCCAGCGGGGTTGGTCTGGGGCCAACGTCCTGACTTTC. As protein: CASSPQRGWSGANVLTF.

CDR3 region: CASRTRGSNQPQHF. DNA of the CDR3: TGTGCCAGCAGAACCAGGGGGTCGAATCAGCCCCAGCATTTT. The chain joins TRBV6-6 to TRBJ1-5, with 7 bases matching TRBD1. Looked up from germline, CDR1 is MNHNY and CDR2 is SVGAGI (reference sequence). The CDR3 loop spans 14 amino acids. Germline trimming cut 6 bases from V and 4 bases from J; bases unmatched to any gene: 6.

This chain joins TRBV20-1 and TRBJ1-4; D may be TRBD1 (5 bases). V lost 3 bases and J 3 bases, leaving 11 bases between the germline ends. CDR1 is DFQATT and CDR2 is SNEGSKA in the germline V gene (reference sequence). The CDR3 consists of 14 residues. The CDR3 sequence: CSARAGAPNEKLFF. Written as DNA, the CDR3 is TGCAGTGCTAGGGCCGGGGCCCCTAATGAAAAACTGTTTTTT.

V usage is TRBV5-1 and J usage is TRBJ1-1, with D hard to call. The CDR3 has 13 amino acids. The germline V and J ends were trimmed by 3 bases and 7 bases, with 13 bases remaining between them. The germline V gene has CDR1 SGHRS and CDR2 YFSETQ. CDR3 protein: CASSSAELHEAFF. The CDR3 region has the DNA TGCGCCAGCAGCTCTGCCGAGCTACATGAAGCTTTCTTT.

The chain is built from TRBV7-8 and TRBJ2-1; 8 bases match TRBD1. In germline, CDR1 is SGHVS, CDR2 FQNEAQ. Losses at the gene ends were 4 bases for V and 5 bases for J; bases not matched to a gene: 7. The CDR3 runs to 15 residues. The CDR3, as DNA: TGTGCCAGCAGCTACCCACAGGGGGTTGACAATGAGCAGTTCTTC. Translation gives CASSYPQGVDNEQFF.

This clonotype was detected a few times. This sequence joins TRBV12-3 or TRBV12-4 and TRBJ2-3; D gene unclear. The CDR3 is 14 residues long. Trimming removed 4 bases at V and 2 bases at J, with 10 bases between. DNA for the CDR3: TGTGCCAGCAGTTATCTGGGTTTCACAGATACGCAGTATTTT. Translated: CASSYLGFTDTQYF.

The gene calls are TRBV5-1 and TRBJ2-1; 7 bases map to TRBD1. The DNA end is a closer match to TRBJ2-7, so the J assignment may be wrong. Germline CDR1 and CDR2: SGHRS and YFSETQ. The CDR3 consists of 15 residues. CDR3 DNA: TGCGCCAGCAGCTTGGCGGGTGACAGGGTTAATGAGCAGTACTTC. Protein: CASSLAGDRVNEQYF.

The chain employs TRBV20-1 and TRBJ1-2; D is ambiguous. Germline values: CDR1 DFQATT, CDR2 SNEGSKA (reference sequence). The CDR3 totals 14 residues. Trimming took off 4 bases at V and 4 bases at J, with 16 bases between the two ends. CDR3: CSAKVLGIGYGYTF. For the CDR3, the DNA is TGCAGTGCTAAGGTTTTGGGTATTGGCTATGGCTACACCTTC.

This clonotype was detected only a few times. The V and J genes are TRBV20-1 and TRBJ1-2; possibly TRBD1 for D (6 bases). V gave up 4 bases and J gave up 8 bases, with 14 bases separating them. Germline V CDR1 and CDR2: DFQATT, SNEGSKA (reference sequence). This CDR3 has 12 amino acids. In DNA form, the CDR3 reads TGCAGTGCTACAACGGACAGCTGGGGCTACACCTTC. Translating it yields CSATTDSWGYTF.

As concerns this clonotype: An end of the junction does not agree with germline; a read error may underlie this. The chain carries TRBV4-1 and TRBJ1-2; no clear D gene. The CDR3 extends over 14 amino acids. Germline V gives CDR1 MGHRA, CDR2 YSYEKL. DNA for the CDR3: TGCGCCAGCGGCCAAGGGCAGAGTAACTATGGCTACACCTTC. It specifies CASGQGQSNYGYTF.

This clonotype showed up just a few times. V is TRBV29-1 and J is TRBJ2-7, with D tentatively TRBD2 (5 bases). CDR1 is SQVTM, CDR2 ANQGSEA, per germline. There are 11 residues in the CDR3. The V end was cut by 6 bases, the J end by 6 bases, with 12 bases between. CDR3 bases: TGCAGCGTGAGGGCATTAGGCGAGCAGTACTTC. This sequence encodes CSVRALGEQYF.